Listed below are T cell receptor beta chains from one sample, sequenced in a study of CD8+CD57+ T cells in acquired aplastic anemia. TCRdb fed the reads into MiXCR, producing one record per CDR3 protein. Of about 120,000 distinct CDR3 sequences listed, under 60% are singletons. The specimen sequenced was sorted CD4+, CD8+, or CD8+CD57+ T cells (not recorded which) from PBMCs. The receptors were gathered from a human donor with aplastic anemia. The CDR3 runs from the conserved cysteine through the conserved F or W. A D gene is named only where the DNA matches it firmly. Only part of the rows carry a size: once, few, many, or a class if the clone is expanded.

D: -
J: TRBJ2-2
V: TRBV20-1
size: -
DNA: TGCAGTGCTAGGTTAGGGGACACCGGGGAGCTGTTTTTT
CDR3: CSARLGDTGELFF

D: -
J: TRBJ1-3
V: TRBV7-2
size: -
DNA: TGTGCCAGCAGCCTAGGTCCAGGGCCTGGAAACACCATATATTTT
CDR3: CASSLGPGPGNTIYF

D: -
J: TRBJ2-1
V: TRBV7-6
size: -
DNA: TGTGCCAGCAGTTCCGACAAGGTGAAGTTCTTC
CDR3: CASSSDKVKFF

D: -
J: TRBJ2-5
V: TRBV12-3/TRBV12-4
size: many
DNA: TGTGCCAGCAGTTTGCAAGGGCAAGAGACCCAGTACTTC
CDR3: CASSLQGQETQYF

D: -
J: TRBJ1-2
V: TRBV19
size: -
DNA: TGTGCCAGTAGTCCGACGCCCTTAGGAAACTATGGCTACACCTTC
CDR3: CASSPTPLGNYGYTF

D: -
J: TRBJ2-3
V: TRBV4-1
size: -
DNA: TGCGCCAGCAACCAAGATCAAGGGGGGGGGACAGATACGCAGTATTTT
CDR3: CASNQDQGGGTDTQYF

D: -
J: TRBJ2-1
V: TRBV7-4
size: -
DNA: TGTGCCAGCAGCCTAGGACTCTCGAGCTCCTACAATGAGCAGTTCTTC
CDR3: CASSLGLSSSYNEQFF

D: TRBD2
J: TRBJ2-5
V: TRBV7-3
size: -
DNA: TGTGCCAGCAGCCCTTACGAGCGGGAGAAAGAGACCCAGTACTTC
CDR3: CASSPYEREKETQYF

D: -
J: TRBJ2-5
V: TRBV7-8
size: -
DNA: TGTGCCAGCAGGGACCTAGGGGGGGAGACCCAGTACTTC
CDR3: CASRDLGGETQYF

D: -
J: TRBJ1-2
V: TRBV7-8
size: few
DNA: TGTGCCAGCAGCTTAGCGGGGGGAAAGGTCCTCTTC
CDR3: CASSLAGGKVLF

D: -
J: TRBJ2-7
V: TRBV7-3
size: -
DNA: TGTGCTAGCAGCTTAAGGGAAGGAGGCGAGCAGTACTTC
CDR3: CASSLREGGEQYF

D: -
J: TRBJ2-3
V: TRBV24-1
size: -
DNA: TGTGCCACCAGTGATTTGAACGGGAGAGCCACAGATACGCAGTATTTT
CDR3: CATSDLNGRATDTQYF

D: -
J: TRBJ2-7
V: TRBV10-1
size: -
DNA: TGCGCCAGCGGTTATGGGGTGGGAGAGCAGTACTTC
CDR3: CASGYGVGEQYF

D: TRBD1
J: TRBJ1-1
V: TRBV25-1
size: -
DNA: TGTGCCAGCACCCGGACAGGGTTGGGTGAAGCTTTCTTT
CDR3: CASTRTGLGEAFF

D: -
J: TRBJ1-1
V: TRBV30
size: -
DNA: TGTGCCTGGAGTGTACTGTCGGGGACTGAAGCTTTCTTT
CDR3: CAWSVLSGTEAFF

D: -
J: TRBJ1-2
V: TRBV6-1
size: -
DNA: TGTGCCAGCAGTCCTGACGGAAACCTTAACTATGGCTACACCTTC
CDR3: CASSPDGNLNYGYTF

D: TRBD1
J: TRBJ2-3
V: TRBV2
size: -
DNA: TGTGCCAGCAGCCCCGGGACAGCATTCGGTACAGATACGCAGTATTTT
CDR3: CASSPGTAFGTDTQYF

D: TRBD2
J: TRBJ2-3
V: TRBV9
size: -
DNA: TGTGCCAGCAGCGTAGAACTAGCGGGAGGGCCGGGCACAGATACGCAGTATTTT
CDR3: CASSVELAGGPGTDTQYF

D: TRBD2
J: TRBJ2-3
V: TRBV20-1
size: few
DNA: TGCAGTGCTAGAGATACCCTAGCGGGAAGCACAGATACGCAGTATTTT
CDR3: CSARDTLAGSTDTQYF

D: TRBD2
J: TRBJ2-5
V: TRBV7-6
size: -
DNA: TGTGCCAGCAGCTTCGCGCCGAAGACTAGCGGGGGGGCTCTGTGGCAAGAGACCCAGTACTTC
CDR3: CASSFAPKTSGGALWQETQYF

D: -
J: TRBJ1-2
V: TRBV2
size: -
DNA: TGTGCCAGCAGCCCGGGACTTAACTATGGCTACACCTTC
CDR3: CASSPGLNYGYTF

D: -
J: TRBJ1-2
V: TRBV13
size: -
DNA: TGTGCCAGCAGCTTAGTCCCAGGGAACTATGGCTACACCTTC
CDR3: CASSLVPGNYGYTF

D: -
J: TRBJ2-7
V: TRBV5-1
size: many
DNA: TGCGCCAGCAGCTTGGCCGCAGGGTCCTACGAGCAGTACTTC
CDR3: CASSLAAGSYEQYF

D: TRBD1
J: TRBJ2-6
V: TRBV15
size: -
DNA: TGTGCCACCGGATCCACGCGGACAGGGGGGCGAACTGAAGCTTTC
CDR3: CATGSTRTGGRTEAF

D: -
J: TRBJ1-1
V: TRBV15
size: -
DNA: TGTGCCACCAGCAGCGGGGGGCGAACTGAAGCTTTCTTT
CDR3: CATSSGGRTEAFF

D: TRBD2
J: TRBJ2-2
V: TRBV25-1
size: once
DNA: TGTGCCGGCAGGCTAGCGGGGCCCAACACCGGGGAGCTGTTTTTT
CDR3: CAGRLAGPNTGELFF

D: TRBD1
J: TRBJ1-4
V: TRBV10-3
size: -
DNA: TGTGCCATCAGGGGGGACAGTAATGAAAAACTGTTTTTT
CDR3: CAIRGDSNEKLFF

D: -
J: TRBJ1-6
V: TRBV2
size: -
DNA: TGTGCCAGCAGCGGGACATGGGGTTCACCCCTCCACTTT
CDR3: CASSGTWGSPLHF

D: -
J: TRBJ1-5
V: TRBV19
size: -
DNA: TGTGCCAGTAGTATGTTTAATCAGCCCCAGCATTTT
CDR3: CASSMFNQPQHF

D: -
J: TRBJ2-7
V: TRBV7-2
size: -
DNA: TGTGCCAGCAGCTTCGGGGGTTCTTCTCGGTACGAGCAGTACTTC
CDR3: CASSFGGSSRYEQYF

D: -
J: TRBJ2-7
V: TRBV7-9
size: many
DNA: TGTGCCAGCAGCTTAACTGGACAGTTATCCGAGCAGTACTTC
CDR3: CASSLTGQLSEQYF

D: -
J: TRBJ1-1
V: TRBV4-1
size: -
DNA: TGCGCCAGCAGCCAGGGGGCCAACATGAACACTGAAGCTTTCTTT
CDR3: CASSQGANMNTEAFF

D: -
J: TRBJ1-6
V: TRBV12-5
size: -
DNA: TGTGCTAGTGGTCCCGGGTCGGGTGGCCCCCTCCACTTT
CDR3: CASGPGSGGPLHF

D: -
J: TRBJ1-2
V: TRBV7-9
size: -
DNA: TGTGCCAGCAGCCGCCCGACAACGGAGGGCTACACCTTC
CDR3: CASSRPTTEGYTF

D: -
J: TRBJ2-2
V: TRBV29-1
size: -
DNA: TGCAGCGTTGATACTGCGGGACAAACCGGGGAGCTGTTTTTT
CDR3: CSVDTAGQTGELFF

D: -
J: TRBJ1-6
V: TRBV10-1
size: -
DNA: TGCGCCAGCAACAATGGCTATAATTCACCCCTCCACTTT
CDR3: CASNNGYNSPLHF

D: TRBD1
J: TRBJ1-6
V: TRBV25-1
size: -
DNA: TGTGCCAGCAGTGAGATGGGACAGTATAATTCACCCCTCCACTTT
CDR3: CASSEMGQYNSPLHF

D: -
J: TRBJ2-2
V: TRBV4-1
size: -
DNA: TGCGCCAGCAGCCAAGACCCAGCGACCGGGGAGCTGTTTTTT
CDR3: CASSQDPATGELFF

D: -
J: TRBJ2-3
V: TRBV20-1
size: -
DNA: TGCAGTGCTATAAGCGAGGTTACGCAGTATTTT
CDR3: CSAISEVTQYF

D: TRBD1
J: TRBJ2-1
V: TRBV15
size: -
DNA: TGTGCCACCAGCAGGCCAGGGGGTAATCGGGATGAGCAGTTCTTC
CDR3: CATSRPGGNRDEQFF

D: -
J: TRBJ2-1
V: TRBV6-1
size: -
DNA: TGTGCCAGCAGCTACTTTTCTTCGGACAATGAGCAGTTCTTC
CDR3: CASSYFSSDNEQFF

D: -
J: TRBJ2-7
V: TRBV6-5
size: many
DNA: TGTGCCAGCAGTTACCACGGTCCCTACGAGCAGTACTTC
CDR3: CASSYHGPYEQYF

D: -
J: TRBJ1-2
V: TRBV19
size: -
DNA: TGTGCCAGTAGTACCGAGGGGGGGCGATACACCTTC
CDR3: CASSTEGGRYTF

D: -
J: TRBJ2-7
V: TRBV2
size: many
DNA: TGTGCCAGCCTGGGGGGTCCCTACGAGCAGTACTTC
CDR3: CASLGGPYEQYF

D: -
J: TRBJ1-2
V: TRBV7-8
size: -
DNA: TGTGCCAGCAGCCGCACCGGGACGGTGATGTTTTATGGCTACACCTTC
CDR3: CASSRTGTVMFYGYTF

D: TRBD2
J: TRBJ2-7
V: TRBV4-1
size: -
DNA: TGCGCCAGCAGTCGTTACGGACTAGCGGGAGTATCCTACGAGCAGTACTTC
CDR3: CASSRYGLAGVSYEQYF

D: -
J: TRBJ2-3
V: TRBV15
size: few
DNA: TGTGCCACCAGCAGAGACTACCGGAACACAGATACGCAGTATTTT
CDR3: CATSRDYRNTDTQYF

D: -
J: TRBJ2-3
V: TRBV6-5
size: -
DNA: TGTGCCAGCAGTTTAAGGGGGGGGGCCGCAGATACGCAGTATTTT
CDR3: CASSLRGGAADTQYF

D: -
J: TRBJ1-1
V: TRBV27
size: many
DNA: TGTGCCAGCAGTTCCGGAGTGAACACTGAAGCTTTCTTT
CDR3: CASSSGVNTEAFF

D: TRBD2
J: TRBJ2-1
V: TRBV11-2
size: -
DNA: TGTGCCAGCAGCTTAGAGGGCACTAGCGGGAGCTCCACCTTGCGGGAGCAGTTCTTC
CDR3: CASSLEGTSGSSTLREQFF

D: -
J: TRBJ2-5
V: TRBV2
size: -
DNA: TGTGCCAGCACCGGACCCACCCCGGACAATGAGACCCAGTACTTC
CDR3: CASTGPTPDNETQYF

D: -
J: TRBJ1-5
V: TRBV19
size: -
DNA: TGTGCCAGTAGTGCTCAGGGCGACCAGCCCCAGCATTTT
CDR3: CASSAQGDQPQHF

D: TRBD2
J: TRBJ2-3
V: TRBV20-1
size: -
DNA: TGCAGTGCTGAAACGGCGGGAGGGCCTATGGATACGCAGTATTTT
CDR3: CSAETAGGPMDTQYF

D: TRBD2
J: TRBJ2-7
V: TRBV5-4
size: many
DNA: TGTGCCAGCAGCTTGGGTTTTGCGGGGGTGAGCTCCTACGAGCAGTACTTC
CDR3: CASSLGFAGVSSYEQYF